The TCR beta chain described here comes from a study of blood T cell repertoires in COVID-19. In germline, CDR1 is SGHRS, CDR2 YFSETQ. V dropped 8 bases and J dropped 0 bases, with 8 bases sitting between them. The length of the CDR3 is 12 residues. The data were produced by immunoSEQ multiplex PCR, yet TCRdb's version contains in-frame clones alone and is incomplete. This sample yields 250,000 or so clones, of which around 85% are seen a single time; over 1.5% belongs to the top ten. This clonotype was obtained from a woman aged 45-60 years who had recovered from COVID-19. The chain links TRBV5-1 to TRBJ1-1, with D perhaps matching TRBD1 (5 bases). Sequencing input: PBMCs or T cells enriched from blood (not recorded which). The CDR3 nucleotides read TGCGCCAGTAGACAGTTGAACACTGAAGCTTTCTTT. Amino acids: CASRQLNTEAFF. The full variable domain, its missing parts supplied by reference TRBV5-1 and TRBJ1-1, is KAGVTQTPRYLIKTRGQQVTLSCSPISGHRSVSWYQQTPGQGLQFLFEYFSETQRNKGNFPGRFSGRQFSNSRSEMNVSTLELGDSALYLCASRQLNTEAFFGQGTRLTVV.